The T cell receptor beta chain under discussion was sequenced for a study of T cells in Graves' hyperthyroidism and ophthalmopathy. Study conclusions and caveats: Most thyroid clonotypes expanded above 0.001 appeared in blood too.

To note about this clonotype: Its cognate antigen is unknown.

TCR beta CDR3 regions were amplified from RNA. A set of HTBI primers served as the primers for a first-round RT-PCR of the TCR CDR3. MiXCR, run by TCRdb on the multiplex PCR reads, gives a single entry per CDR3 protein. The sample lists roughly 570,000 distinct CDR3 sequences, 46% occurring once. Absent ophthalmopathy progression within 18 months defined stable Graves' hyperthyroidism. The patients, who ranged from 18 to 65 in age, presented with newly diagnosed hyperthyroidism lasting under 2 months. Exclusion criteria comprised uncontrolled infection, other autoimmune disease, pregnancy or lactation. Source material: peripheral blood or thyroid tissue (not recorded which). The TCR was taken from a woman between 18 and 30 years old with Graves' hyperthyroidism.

CDR3 nucleotides: TGTGCCAGCAGTGAAGCGGGACGGGGGCGGCACTATGGCTACACCTTC. It translates to CASSEAGRGRHYGYTF. The gene calls are TRBV6-1 and TRBJ1-2, with a weak D call TRBD1 (6 bases). The CDR3 extends over 16 amino acids. V was shortened by 0 bases and J by 3 bases, with 14 bases between the two germline ends. Germline lookup yields CDR1 MNHNS and CDR2 SASEGT.